This T cell receptor beta chain was recorded in a study of T cell clones after liver transplantation. On the study more broadly: Third-party-reactive TCRbeta sequences from pre-transplant mixed lymphocyte reactions served as antigen-independent comparators. HCV positivity affected three of eight recipients; the rest lacked autoimmune or viral indications. The study, taken as a whole, reports: A significant post-transplant drop in circulating graft-donor-reactive CD4 TCRbeta sequences occurred in most of the 8 subjects.

On this clone itself: Its antigen is as yet unknown.

Thawed unstimulated PBMCs were FACS-sorted by CD3, CD4 and CD8 into two populations. Looked up from germline, CDR1 is MNHEY and CDR2 is SMNVEV (reference sequence). The trim removed 6 bases at V and 4 bases at J, leaving 14 bases unmatched. The CDR3 loop spans 17 amino acids. Method: immunoSEQ multiplex PCR; TCRdb's copy keeps in-frame clones and lacks some. The data contain 6,500 to 8,000 clones, around 70% of them singletons. The genes are TRBV27 and TRBJ2-3, with TRBD1 identical over 9 bases. The receptor was isolated from a human donor who received a liver transplant. This material consisted of CD8+ T cells from blood, taken before liver transplant. The CDR3 DNA reads as TGTGCCAGCAGCTCCGGGACAGGGATCAGGTTGTCAGATACGCAGTATTTT. Its translation is CASSSGTGIRLSDTQYF.